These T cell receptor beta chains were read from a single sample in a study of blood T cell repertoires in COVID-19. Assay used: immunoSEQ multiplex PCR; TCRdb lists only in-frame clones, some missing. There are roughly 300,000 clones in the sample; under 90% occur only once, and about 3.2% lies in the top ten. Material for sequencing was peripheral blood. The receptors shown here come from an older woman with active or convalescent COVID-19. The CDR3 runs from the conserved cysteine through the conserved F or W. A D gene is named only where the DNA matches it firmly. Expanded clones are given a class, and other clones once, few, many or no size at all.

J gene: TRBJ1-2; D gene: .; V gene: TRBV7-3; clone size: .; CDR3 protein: CASSPDSHYGYTF; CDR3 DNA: TGTGCCAGCAGTCCGGACAGCCACTATGGCTACACCTTC
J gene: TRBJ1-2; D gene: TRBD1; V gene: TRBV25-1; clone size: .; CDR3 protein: CASRRTGGNYGYTF; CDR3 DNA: TGTGCCAGCAGAAGAACAGGGGGCAACTATGGCTACACCTTC
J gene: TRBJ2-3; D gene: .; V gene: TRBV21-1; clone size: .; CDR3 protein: CASSKAQGQGTDTQYF; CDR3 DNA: TGTGCCAGCAGCAAAGCGCAGGGGCAGGGCACAGATACGCAGTATTTT
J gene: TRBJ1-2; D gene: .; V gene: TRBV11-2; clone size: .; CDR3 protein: CASSLRGGGADYGYTF; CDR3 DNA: TGTGCCAGCAGCTTAAGAGGCGGGGGTGCCGACTATGGCTACACCTTC
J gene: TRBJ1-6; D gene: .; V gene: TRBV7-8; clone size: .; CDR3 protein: CASTTRWYNSPLHF; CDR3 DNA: TGTGCCAGCACCACTAGATGGTATAATTCACCCCTCCACTTT
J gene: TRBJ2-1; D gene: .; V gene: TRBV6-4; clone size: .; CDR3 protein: CASSDGATWEQFF; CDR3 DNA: TGTGCCAGCAGTGACGGGGCTACTTGGGAGCAGTTCTTC
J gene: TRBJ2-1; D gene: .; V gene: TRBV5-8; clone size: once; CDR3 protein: CASSLVAGGYYNEQFF; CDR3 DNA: TGTGCCAGCAGCTTGGTGGCTGGGGGCTATTACAATGAGCAGTTCTTC
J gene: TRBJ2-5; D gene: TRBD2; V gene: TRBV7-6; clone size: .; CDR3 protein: CASSTREVEFQETQYF; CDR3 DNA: TGTGCCAGCAGCACCCGGGAGGTAGAGTTTCAAGAGACCCAGTACTTC
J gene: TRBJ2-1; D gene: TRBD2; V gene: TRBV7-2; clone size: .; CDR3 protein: CASSLERGAYNEQFF; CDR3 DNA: TGTGCCAGCAGCTTGGAGCGGGGGGCCTACAATGAGCAGTTCTTC
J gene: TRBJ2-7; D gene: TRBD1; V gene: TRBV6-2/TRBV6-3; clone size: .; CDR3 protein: CASSARTGFSYEQYF; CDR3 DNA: TGTGCCAGCAGTGCCCGGACAGGGTTCTCCTACGAGCAGTACTTC
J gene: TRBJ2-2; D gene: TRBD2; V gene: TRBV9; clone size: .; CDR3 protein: CASGVKRDGELFF; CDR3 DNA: TGTGCCAGCGGGGTAAAGCGGGACGGGGAGCTGTTTTTT
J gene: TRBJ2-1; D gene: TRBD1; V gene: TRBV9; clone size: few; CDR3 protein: CASSSGTGVVIEQFF; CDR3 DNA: TGTGCCAGCAGCTCCGGGACAGGGGTTGTTATTGAGCAGTTCTTC
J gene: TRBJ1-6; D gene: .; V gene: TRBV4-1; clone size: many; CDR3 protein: CASSPIGGSLEYSPLHF; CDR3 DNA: TGCGCCAGCAGCCCCATCGGAGGGTCCCTTGAGTATTCACCCCTCCACTTT
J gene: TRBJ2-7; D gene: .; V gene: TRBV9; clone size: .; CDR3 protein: CASSVGGVSRGPYEQYF; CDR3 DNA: TGTGCCAGCAGCGTAGGCGGAGTATCGCGGGGGCCCTACGAGCAGTACTTC
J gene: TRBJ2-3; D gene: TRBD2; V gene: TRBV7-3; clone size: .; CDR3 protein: CASSKTSGGAVDTQYF; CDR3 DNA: TGTGCCAGCAGCAAGACTAGCGGGGGGGCCGTTGATACGCAGTATTTT
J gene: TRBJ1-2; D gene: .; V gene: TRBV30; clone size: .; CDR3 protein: CAWSGIRQVNYGYTF; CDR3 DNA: TGTGCCTGGAGTGGAATCAGGCAGGTTAACTATGGCTACACCTTC
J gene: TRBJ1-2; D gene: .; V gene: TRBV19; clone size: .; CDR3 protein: CASSIDGSGYGYTF; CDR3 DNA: TGTGCCAGTAGTATAGATGGCAGTGGCTATGGCTACACCTTC
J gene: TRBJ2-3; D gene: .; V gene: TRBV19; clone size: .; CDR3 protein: CASSIGAIADTQYF; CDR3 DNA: TGTGCCAGTAGTATTGGGGCAATTGCAGATACGCAGTATTTT
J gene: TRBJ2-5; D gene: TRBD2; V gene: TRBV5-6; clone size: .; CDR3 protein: CASSSRGEDFQETQYF; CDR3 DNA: TGTGCCAGCAGCTCCCGGGGGGAGGATTTCCAAGAGACCCAGTACTTC
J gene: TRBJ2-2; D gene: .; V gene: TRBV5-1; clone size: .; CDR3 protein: CASSLGTANTGELFF; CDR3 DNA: TGCGCCAGCAGCTTGGGGACAGCCAACACCGGGGAGCTGTTTTTT
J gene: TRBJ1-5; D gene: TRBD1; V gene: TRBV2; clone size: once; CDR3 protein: CASLGTGYTDQPQHF; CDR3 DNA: TGTGCCAGCCTCGGGACAGGGTACACCGATCAGCCCCAGCATTTT
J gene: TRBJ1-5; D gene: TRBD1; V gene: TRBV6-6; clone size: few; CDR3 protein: CASSPGQGPPQPQHF; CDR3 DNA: TGTGCCAGCAGTCCGGGACAGGGACCCCCTCAGCCCCAGCATTTT
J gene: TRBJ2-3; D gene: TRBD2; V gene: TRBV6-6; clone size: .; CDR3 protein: CASSPPPGLAGASTDTQYF; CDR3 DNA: TGTGCCAGCAGTCCGCCTCCGGGACTAGCGGGGGCCAGCACAGATACGCAGTATTTT
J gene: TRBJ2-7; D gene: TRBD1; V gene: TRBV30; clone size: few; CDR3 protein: CAWRKRDRGYEQYF; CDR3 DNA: TGTGCCTGGAGAAAGAGGGACAGGGGTTACGAGCAGTACTTC
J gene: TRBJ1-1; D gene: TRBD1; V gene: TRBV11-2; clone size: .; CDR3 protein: CASSSLSGQGGTEAFF; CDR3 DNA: TGTGCCAGCAGCTCCCTAAGCGGACAGGGGGGCACTGAAGCTTTCTTT
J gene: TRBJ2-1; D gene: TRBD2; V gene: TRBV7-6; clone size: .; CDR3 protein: CASSLRTSGYNEQFF; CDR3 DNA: TGTGCCAGCAGCCTAAGGACTAGCGGCTACAATGAGCAGTTCTTC
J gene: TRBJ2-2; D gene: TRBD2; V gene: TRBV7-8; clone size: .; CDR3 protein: CASSVLLAGGPGELFF; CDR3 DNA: TGTGCCAGCAGCGTATTACTAGCGGGGGGGCCAGGGGAGCTGTTTTTT
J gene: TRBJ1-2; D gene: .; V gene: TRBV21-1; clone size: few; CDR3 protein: CASSKGVIGAANYGYTF; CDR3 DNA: TGTGCCAGCAGCAAAGGCGTAATAGGGGCCGCTAACTATGGCTACACCTTC
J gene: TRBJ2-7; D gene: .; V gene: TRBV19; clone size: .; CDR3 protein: CASSRGQESPYEQYF; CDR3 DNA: TGTGCCAGTAGTAGAGGGCAGGAGTCGCCCTACGAGCAGTACTTC
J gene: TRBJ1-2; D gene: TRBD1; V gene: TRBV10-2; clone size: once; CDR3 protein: CASRETGAVYGYTF; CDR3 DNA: TGCGCCAGCAGGGAAACAGGGGCAGTCTATGGCTACACCTTC
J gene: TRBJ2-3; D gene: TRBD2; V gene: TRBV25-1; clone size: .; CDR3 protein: CASSERRGGKDTQYF; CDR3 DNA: TGTGCCAGCAGTGAAAGACGCGGGGGGAAAGATACGCAGTATTTT
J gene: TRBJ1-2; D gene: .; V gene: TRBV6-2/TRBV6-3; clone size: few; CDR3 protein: CASSYSGVGYGYTF; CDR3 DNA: TGTGCCAGCAGTTACTCGGGAGTGGGCTATGGCTACACCTTC
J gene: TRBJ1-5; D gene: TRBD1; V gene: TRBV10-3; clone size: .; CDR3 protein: CAISELQGRQPQHF; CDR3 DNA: TGTGCCATCAGTGAGTTACAGGGGCGGCAGCCCCAGCATTTT
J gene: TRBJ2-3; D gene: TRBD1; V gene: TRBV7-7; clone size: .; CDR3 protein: CASSLGTGNTQYF; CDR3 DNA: TGTGCTAGCAGCTTAGGGACAGGGAATACGCAGTATTTT
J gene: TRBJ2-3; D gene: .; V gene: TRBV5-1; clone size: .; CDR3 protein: CASSFGAARSTDTQYF; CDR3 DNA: TGCGCCAGCAGCTTCGGAGCGGCTAGGAGCACAGATACGCAGTATTTT
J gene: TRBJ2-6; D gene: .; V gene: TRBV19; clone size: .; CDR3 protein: CASSIRQGASGANVLTF; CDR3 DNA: TGTGCCAGTAGTATTCGGCAGGGTGCGTCTGGGGCCAACGTCCTGACTTTC
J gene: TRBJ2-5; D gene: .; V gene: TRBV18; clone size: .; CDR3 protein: CASSLEETQYF; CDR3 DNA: TGTGCCAGCTCTTTAGAAGAGACCCAGTACTTC
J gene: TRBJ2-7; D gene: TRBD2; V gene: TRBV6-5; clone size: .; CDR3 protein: CASRIRLAGSYEQYF; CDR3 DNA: TGTGCCAGCAGGATTAGACTAGCGGGGTCCTACGAGCAGTACTTC
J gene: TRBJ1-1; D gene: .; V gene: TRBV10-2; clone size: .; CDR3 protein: CASSIQGVNTEAFF; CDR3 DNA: TGCGCCAGCAGTATACAGGGCGTGAACACTGAAGCTTTCTTT
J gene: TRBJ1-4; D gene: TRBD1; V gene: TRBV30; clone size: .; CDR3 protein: CAWSSGTGNEKLFF; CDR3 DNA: TGTGCCTGGAGTTCCGGGACAGGAAATGAAAAACTGTTTTTT
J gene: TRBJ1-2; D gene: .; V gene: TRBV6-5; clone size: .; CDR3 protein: CASSYRGGYTF; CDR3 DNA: TGTGCCAGCAGTTACAGGGGCGGCTACACCTTC
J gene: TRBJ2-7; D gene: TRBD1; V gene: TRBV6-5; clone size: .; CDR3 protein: CASSTPGTGAYEQYF; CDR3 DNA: TGTGCCAGCAGTACCCCCGGGACAGGGGCCTACGAGCAGTACTTC
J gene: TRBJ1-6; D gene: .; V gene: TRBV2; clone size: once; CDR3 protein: CASSGVRISPLHF; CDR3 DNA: TGTGCCAGCAGTGGCGTGCGGATTTCACCCCTCCACTTT
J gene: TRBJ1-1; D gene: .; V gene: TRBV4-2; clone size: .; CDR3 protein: CASSQAGDTEAFF; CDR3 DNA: TGTGCCAGCAGCCAAGCCGGGGACACTGAAGCTTTCTTT
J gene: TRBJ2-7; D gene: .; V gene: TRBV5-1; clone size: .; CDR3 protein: CASSLVAYEQYF; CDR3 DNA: TGCGCCAGCAGCTTGGTCGCCTACGAGCAGTACTTC
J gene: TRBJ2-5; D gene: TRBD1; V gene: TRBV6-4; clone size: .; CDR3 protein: CASSLRGTGSETQYF; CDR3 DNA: TGTGCCAGCAGTTTACGCGGGACAGGGAGTGAGACCCAGTACTTC
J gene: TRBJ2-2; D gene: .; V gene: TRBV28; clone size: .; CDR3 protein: CASSLVGRGLTGELFF; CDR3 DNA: TGTGCCAGCAGTTTAGTCGGGCGGGGGCTCACCGGGGAGCTGTTTTTT
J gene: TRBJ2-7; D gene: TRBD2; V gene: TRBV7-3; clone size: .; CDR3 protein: CASSPRLAGAHEQYF; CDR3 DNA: TGTGCCAGCAGCCCACGACTAGCGGGGGCCCACGAGCAGTACTTC
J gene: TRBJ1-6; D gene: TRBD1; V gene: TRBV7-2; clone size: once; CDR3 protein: CASSTTGSGSPLHF; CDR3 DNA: TGTGCCAGCAGCACGACAGGGTCGGGTTCACCCCTCCACTTT
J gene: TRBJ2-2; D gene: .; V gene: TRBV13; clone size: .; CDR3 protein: CASSFGGAQDTGELFF; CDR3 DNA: TGTGCCAGCAGCTTTGGAGGGGCGCAAGACACCGGGGAGCTGTTTTTT
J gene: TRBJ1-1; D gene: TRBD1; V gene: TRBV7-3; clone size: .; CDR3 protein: CASSPGGTEAFF; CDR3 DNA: TGTGCCAGCAGCCCAGGGGGCACTGAAGCTTTCTTT
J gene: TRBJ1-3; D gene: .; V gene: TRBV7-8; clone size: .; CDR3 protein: CASSFRDSSGNTIYF; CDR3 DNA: TGTGCCAGCAGCTTCCGAGATAGCTCTGGAAACACCATATATTTT
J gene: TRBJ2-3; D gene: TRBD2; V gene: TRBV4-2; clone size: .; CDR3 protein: CASSQARTSDSTDTQYF; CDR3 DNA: TGTGCCAGCAGCCAAGCACGGACTAGCGACAGCACAGATACGCAGTATTTT
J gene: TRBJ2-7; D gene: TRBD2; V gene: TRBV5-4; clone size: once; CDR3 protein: CASSGGGTTYEQYF; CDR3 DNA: TGTGCCAGCAGCGGCGGGGGGACCACCTACGAGCAGTACTTC
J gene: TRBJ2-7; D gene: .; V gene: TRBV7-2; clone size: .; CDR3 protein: CASSLASGEQYF; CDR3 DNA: TGTGCCAGCAGCTTAGCATCAGGGGAGCAGTACTTC